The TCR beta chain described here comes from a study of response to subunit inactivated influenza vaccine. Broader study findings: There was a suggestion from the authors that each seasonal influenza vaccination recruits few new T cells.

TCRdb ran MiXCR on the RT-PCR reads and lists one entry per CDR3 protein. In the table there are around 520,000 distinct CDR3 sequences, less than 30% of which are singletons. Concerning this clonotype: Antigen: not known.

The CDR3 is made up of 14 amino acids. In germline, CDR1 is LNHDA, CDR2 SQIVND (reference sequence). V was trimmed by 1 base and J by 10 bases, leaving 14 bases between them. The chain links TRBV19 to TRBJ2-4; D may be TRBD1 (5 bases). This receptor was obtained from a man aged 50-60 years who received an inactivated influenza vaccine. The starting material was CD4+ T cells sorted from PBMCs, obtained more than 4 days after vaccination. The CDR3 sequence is CASSIATDRSIQYF. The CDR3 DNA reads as TGTGCCAGTAGTATAGCTACCGACAGAAGTATTCAGTACTTC.